The rows below give T cell receptor beta chains drawn from one sample of a study of tumor and adjacent non-tumor tissue in lung cancer. TCRdb passed the multiplex PCR reads through MiXCR, listing each CDR3 protein once. There are about 44,000 distinct CDR3 sequences in the sample; around 59% occur only once, and about 29% lies in the top ten. The material sequenced was distant non-tumor lung tissue. The receptor set was obtained from a woman aged 70-85 years with non-small cell lung cancer. Each CDR3 is given with its conserved first and last residue. The D gene is left open where the match is weak. Only some rows state a clone size, as once, few, many or a class for expanded clones.

size	V	D	J	DNA	CDR3
many	TRBV6-2/TRBV6-3	.	TRBJ2-1	TGTGCCAGCAGTTTCCCCCCGGGATTTACCTACAATGAGCAGTTCTTC	CASSFPPGFTYNEQFF
many	TRBV20-1	.	TRBJ2-7	TGCAGTGCCGATAGCCCCGGATCCCACGAGCAGTACTTC	CSADSPGSHEQYF
.	TRBV29-1	TRBD1	TRBJ2-1	TGCAGCGTGCAGGAAGGGGACAGGGTCCCTAATGAGCAGTTCTTC	CSVQEGDRVPNEQFF
.	TRBV4-1	.	TRBJ1-1	TGCGCCAGCAGCTACCGGACAGATAGCACTGAAGCTTTCTTT	CASSYRTDSTEAFF
many	TRBV5-6	.	TRBJ1-2	TGTGCCAGCAGCTTGGCCTGGGGGGGCGCGAATGGCTACACCTTC	CASSLAWGGANGYTF
.	TRBV18	.	TRBJ1-1	TGTGCCAGCTCACTATCTACTGAAGCTTTCTTT	CASSLSTEAFF
few	TRBV15	.	TRBJ1-5	TGTGCCACCAGCAGAGAGTTAGGGGGTGGTCAGCCCCAGCATTTT	CATSRELGGGQPQHF
few	TRBV13	TRBD1	TRBJ1-2	TGTGCCAGCACAATGCAGGGGGCTTTCTATGGCTACACCTTC	CASTMQGAFYGYTF
.	TRBV6-5	TRBD1	TRBJ1-5	TGTGCCAGCAGGCGGGACAGGTATAGCAATCAGTTCCAGCATTTT	CASRRDRYSNQFQHF
.	TRBV11-3	.	TRBJ1-1	TGTGCCAGCTTTTCACACGACACTGAAGCTTTCTTT	CASFSHDTEAFF
many	TRBV4-1	TRBD1	TRBJ2-1	TGCGCCAGCAGCCATCGGACAGGGGATTGGAATGAGCAGTTCTTC	CASSHRTGDWNEQFF
few	TRBV28	.	TRBJ2-3	TGTGCCAGCAGTCTGGTGACTAGCACAGATACGCAGTATTTT	CASSLVTSTDTQYF
.	TRBV6-5	.	TRBJ1-2	TGTGCCAGTAGTTACCATGGAGGGAACTATGGTTACACCTTC	CASSYHGGNYGYTF
.	TRBV28	TRBD1	TRBJ1-4	TGTGCCAGTAGCCCCAATCCGGGACAGATCGCAACTAATGGAAAACTGTTTTTT	CASSPNPGQIATNGKLFF
.	TRBV9	TRBD2	TRBJ2-5	TGTGCCAGCAGCACCGGACTAGGCGGTATGCAAGAGACCCAGTACTTC	CASSTGLGGMQETQYF